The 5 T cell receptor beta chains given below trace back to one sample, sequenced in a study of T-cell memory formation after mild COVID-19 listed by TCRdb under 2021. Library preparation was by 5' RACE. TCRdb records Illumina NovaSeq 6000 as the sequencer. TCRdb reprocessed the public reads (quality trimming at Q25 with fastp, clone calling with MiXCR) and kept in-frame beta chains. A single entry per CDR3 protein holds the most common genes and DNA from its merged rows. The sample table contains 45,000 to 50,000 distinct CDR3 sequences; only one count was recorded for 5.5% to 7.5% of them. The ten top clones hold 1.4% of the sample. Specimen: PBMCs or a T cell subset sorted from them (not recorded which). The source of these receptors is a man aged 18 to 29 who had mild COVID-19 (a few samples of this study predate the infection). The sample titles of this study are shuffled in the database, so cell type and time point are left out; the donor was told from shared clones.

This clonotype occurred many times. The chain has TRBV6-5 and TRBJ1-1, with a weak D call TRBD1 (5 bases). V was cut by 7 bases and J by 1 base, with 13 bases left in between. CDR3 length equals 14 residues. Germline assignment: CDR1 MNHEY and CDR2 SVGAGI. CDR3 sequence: CASNTGGSNTEAFF. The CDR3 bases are TGTGCCAGCAACACCGGGGGGTCGAACACTGAAGCTTTCTTT.

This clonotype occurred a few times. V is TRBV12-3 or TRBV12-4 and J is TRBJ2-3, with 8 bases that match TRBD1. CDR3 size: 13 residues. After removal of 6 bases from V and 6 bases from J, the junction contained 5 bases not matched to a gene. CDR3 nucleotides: TGTGCCAGCAGATGGACAGGGCGGGATACGCAGTATTTT. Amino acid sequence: CASRWTGRDTQYF.

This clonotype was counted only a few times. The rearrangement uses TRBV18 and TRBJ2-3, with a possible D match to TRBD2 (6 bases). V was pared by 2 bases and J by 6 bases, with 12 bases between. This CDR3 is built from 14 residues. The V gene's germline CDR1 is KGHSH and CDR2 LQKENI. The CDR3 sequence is CASSPTGDGDTQYF. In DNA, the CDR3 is TGTGCCAGCTCACCAACGGGGGATGGGGATACGCAGTATTTT. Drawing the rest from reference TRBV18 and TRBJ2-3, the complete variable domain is NAGVMQNPRHLVRRRGQEARLRCSPMKGHSHVYWYRQLPEEGLKFMVYLQKENIIDESGMPKERFSAEFPKEGPSILRIQQVVRGDSAAYFCASSPTGDGDTQYFGPGTRLTVL.

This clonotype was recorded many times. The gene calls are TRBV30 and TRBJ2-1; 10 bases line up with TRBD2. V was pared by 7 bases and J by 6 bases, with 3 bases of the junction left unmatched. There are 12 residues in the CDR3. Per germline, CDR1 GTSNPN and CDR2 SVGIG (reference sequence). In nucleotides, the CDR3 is TGTGCCTTTAAGCGGGGGGGCAATGAGCAGTTCTTC. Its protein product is CAFKRGGNEQFF.

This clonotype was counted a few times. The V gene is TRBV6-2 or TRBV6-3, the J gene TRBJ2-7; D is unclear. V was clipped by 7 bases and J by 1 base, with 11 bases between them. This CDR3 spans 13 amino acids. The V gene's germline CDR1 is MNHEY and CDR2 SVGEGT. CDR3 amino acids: CASTRVGSYEQYV. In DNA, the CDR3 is TGTGCCAGCACCCGAGTGGGATCCTACGAGCAGTACGTC.